This T cell receptor (beta chain) was sequenced in a study of blood T cell repertoires in COVID-19. The wider study: Acute and convalescent COVID-19 samples came from the United States, Italy and Spain. PBMCs, B-cell-depleted T cells, or T cells provided the cDNA or gDNA that made up the material.

Study processing details: Reference gene primer amplification yielded estimated nucleated cell counts. Produced via immunoSEQ multiplex PCR; TCRdb's table is partial and in-frame only. V and J calls and clone size come straight from that table; D and trimming were deduced from the DNA. The sample yields about 150,000 clones, more than 75% seen once. This clone was detected only once. CDR3 length: 12 amino acids. Germline V lookup: CDR1 SGHKS, CDR2 YYEKEE (reference sequence). V was clipped by 4 bases and J by 11 bases, with 15 bases between them. The rearrangement joins TRBV5-5 to TRBJ1-1; no clear D gene. Source material: peripheral blood. The receptor comes from a man in his sixties with active or convalescent COVID-19. The CDR3 loop reads CASSPDGEGAFF. The DNA for the CDR3 is TGTGCCAGCAGCCCAGACGGGGAGGGTGCTTTCTTT.